The 9 T cell receptor beta chains below were found in one sample sequenced in a study of glioma-infiltrating T cells after dendritic cell vaccination. Libraries were prepared by immunoSEQ multiplex PCR; TCRdb keeps only in-frame clonotypes and omits some of them. The repertoire holds around 100,000 clones, with roughly 76% as singletons. The sequenced sample was blood, obtained before dendritic cell vaccination. The receptors here all came from a human donor with glioblastoma.

The genes are TRBV5-1 and TRBJ2-7; maybe TRBD1 (6 bases). Germline values: CDR1 SGHRS, CDR2 YFSETQ. There are 13 residues in the CDR3. V shed 0 bases and J shed 5 bases, with 9 bases lying between them. The CDR3, as DNA: TGCGCCAGCAGCTTGGGGGGGCGGGACGAGCAGTACTTC. This gives the protein CASSLGGRDEQYF.

The chain is built from TRBV4-2 and TRBJ1-4, with D maybe TRBD1 (6 bases). Per the germline V gene, CDR1 is LGHNA and CDR2 is YNFKEQ. The CDR3 loop spans 15 amino acids. Trimming left V 3 bases short and J 1 base short, with 9 bases between. CDR3 nucleotide sequence: TGTGCCAGCAGCCATAACAGGGAAACTAATGAAAAACTGTTTTTT. Translated, it gives CASSHNRETNEKLFF.

This chain links TRBV29-1 with TRBJ2-7; TRBD2 agrees at 7 bases. V was pared by 3 bases and J by 4 bases, with 3 bases of the junction left unmatched. CDR3 length: 12 residues. Germline loops: CDR1 SQVTM, CDR2 ANQGSEA. Written as DNA, the CDR3 is TGCAGCGTTGAGGGCGGGGGTTACGAGCAGTACTTC. Residues: CSVEGGGYEQYF.

CDR3 in DNA: TGTGCCTGGAGGGGACTAGCCGCGGGAGGAGAGCAGTTCTTC. The encoded protein is CAWRGLAAGGEQFF. This chain connects TRBV30 to TRBJ2-1; 9 nucleotides line up with TRBD2. The V gene's germline CDR1 is GTSNPN and CDR2 SVGIG (reference sequence). The ends lost 3 bases at V and 10 bases at J; junction bases unmatched: 10. The CDR3 is made up of 14 amino acids.

The chain recombines TRBV5-4 with TRBJ2-2; D ambiguous. Germline-derived CDR1 and CDR2 are SGHNT and YYREEE (reference sequence). This CDR3 has 14 amino acids. Trimming removed 4 bases at V and 5 bases at J, with 12 bases between. CDR3 amino acids: CASSPPQKTGELFF. DNA for the CDR3: TGTGCCAGCAGCCCCCCACAGAAAACCGGGGAGCTGTTTTTT.

The rearrangement joins TRBV5-1 to TRBJ2-2; 10 nucleotides agree with TRBD1. The CDR3 runs to 18 residues. In germline, CDR1 is SGHRS, CDR2 YFSETQ. Losses at the gene ends were 4 bases for V and 5 bases for J; bases not matched to a gene: 14. The CDR3 bases are TGCGCCAGCAGCCAGCTTTGGGACAGGGGCCCTGTTACCGGGGAGCTGTTTTTT. This gives the protein CASSQLWDRGPVTGELFF.

The chain uses TRBV5-1 and TRBJ2-3; tentatively, D is TRBD2 (6 bases). CDR1 and CDR2 from the germline V gene are SGHRS and YFSETQ. CDR3 length: 14 residues. V lost 3 bases, J lost 2 bases, and 10 bases lay in between. The CDR3 here is CASSSRGLTDTQYF. CDR3 nucleotides: TGCGCCAGCAGCTCTAGGGGACTCACAGATACGCAGTATTTT.

The V and J genes are TRBV18 and TRBJ1-1; 7 bases are a match to TRBD1. The CDR3 is made up of 14 amino acids. The germline CDR1 and CDR2 sequences are KGHSH and LQKENI. V dropped 5 bases and J dropped 5; count of bases not matched to a gene: 8. This chain's CDR3 is CASSADRIWTEAFF. The CDR3 bases are TGTGCCAGCTCAGCGGACAGGATATGGACTGAAGCTTTCTTT.

The genes are TRBV7-3 and TRBJ2-1; D may be TRBD2 (5 bases). This CDR3 has 13 amino acids. V was pared by 2 bases and J by 10 bases, with 12 bases between. Germline CDR1 SGHTA, CDR2 FQGTGA. As DNA, the CDR3 is TGTGCCAGCAGCTTAGAGGGCCGGGGAGAGCAGTTCTTC. Translating it yields CASSLEGRGEQFF.